The sequence of this T cell receptor beta chain was determined in a study of blood T cell repertoires in COVID-19. Original processing methods: Estimation of nucleated cell counts relied on the amplification of reference gene primers. Produced via immunoSEQ multiplex PCR; TCRdb's table is partial and in-frame only. V and J calls and clone size follow that table, whereas D and trimming were derived from the DNA. The sample lists roughly 300,000 clones, about nine tenths occurring once. Trimming took 4 bases from V and 6 from J; bases not matched to a gene: 6. The CDR3 spans 15 residues. Germline V gene lookup returns CDR1 SGHRS and CDR2 YFSETQ.

The sequence was obtained from a young man who had recovered from COVID-19. The specimen sequenced was PBMCs or T cells enriched from blood (not recorded which). The V call is TRBV5-1, the J call TRBJ2-1; 11 bases line up with TRBD1. The CDR3 protein is CASSQTGTGGNEQFF. The CDR3 nucleotides are TGCGCCAGCAGCCAGACCGGGACAGGGGGCAATGAGCAGTTCTTC.